The 28 T cell receptor beta chains reported below all come from one sample, sequenced in a study of blood T cells in healthy people across ages. Then a second PCR, running roughly 7 to 11 cycles, was carried out with a sample-barcoded 5' primer and a J-beta primer mix. TCRdb independently ran MiXCR on the 5' RACE reads; one entry per CDR3 protein. The sample yields about 1 million distinct CDR3 sequences, roughly 45% seen once. Sequenced sample: blood. These receptors originate from a woman aged 55-69 years in good health.

V is TRBV27 and J is TRBJ2-1; tentatively, D is TRBD1 or TRBD2 (6 bases each). The germline CDR1 and CDR2 sequences are MNHEY and SMNVEV (reference sequence). This CDR3 has 15 residues. V was clipped by 4 bases and J by 7 bases, with 17 bases between them. The CDR3 region has the DNA TGTGCCAGCAGTTCACTGGGTAGAGGGGGGAATGAGCAGTTCTTC. Translated, it gives CASSSLGRGGNEQFF.

The rearrangement joins TRBV9 to TRBJ2-2; the D is unclear. The CDR3 is 13 amino acids. The germline CDR1 and CDR2 sequences are SGDLS and YYNGEE. Trimming stripped 0 bases from V and 3 bases from J, with 3 bases between. CDR3 bases: TGTGCCAGCAGCGTAGAGGACACCGGGGAGCTGTTTTTT. Translating gives CASSVEDTGELFF.

This clonotype has more than one count but fewer than ten. V is TRBV7-7 and J is TRBJ2-1; D is tentatively TRBD1 or TRBD2 (5 bases each). CDR3 size: 15 residues. Germline CDR1 is SSHAT and CDR2 is FNYEAQ (reference sequence). V lost 1 base to trimming and J lost 2 bases, with 9 bases between them. Here the CDR3 reads CASSLDRGPYNEQFF. The CDR3 bases are TGTGCCAGCAGCTTAGATCGGGGCCCCTACAATGAGCAGTTCTTC.

This clonotype has only a few counts. The chain couples TRBV12-3 or TRBV12-4 to TRBJ1-5; D perhaps matches TRBD1 (5 bases). Trimming left V 3 bases short and J 1 base short, with 13 bases between. This CDR3 is 16 amino acids long. The chain's CDR3 is CASSFQGSGSNQPQHF. The CDR3, as DNA: TGTGCCAGCAGTTTTCAGGGTTCCGGAAGCAATCAGCCCCAGCATTTT.

This clonotype was detected only a few times. CDR3 DNA sequence: TGTGCCAGCGTCCCCCCGGGACTAGCGGGCCAAGAGACCCAGTACTTC. It is translated as CASVPPGLAGQETQYF. The chain employs TRBV2 and TRBJ2-5, with 12 bases lining up with TRBD2. Germline values: CDR1 SNHLY, CDR2 FYNNEI. J gave up 1 base and V 8 bases, and 8 bases lay outside the gene matches. The CDR3 totals 16 residues. Full variable domain (rest looked up from reference TRBV2 and TRBJ2-5): EPEVTQTPSHQVTQMGQEVILRCVPISNHLYFYWYRQILGQKVEFLVSFYNNEISEKSEIFDDQFSVERPDGSNFTLKIRSTKLEDSAMYFCASVPPGLAGQETQYFGPGTRLLVL.

This chain links TRBV24-1 with TRBJ2-4; D not resolved. The closer fit of TRBJ2-7 to the DNA end suggests the J call may be wrong. This CDR3 region has 13 residues. CDR1 is KGHDR and CDR2 is SFDVKD in the germline V gene. The CDR3 loop is CATSDSILHEQYF. CDR3 DNA sequence: TGTGCCACCAGTGATAGCATCCTTCACGAGCAGTACTTC.

The gene calls are TRBV13 and TRBJ2-1; perhaps TRBD2 as D (5 bases). TRBJ2-7 matches the DNA end more closely, so the J call is doubtful. The length of the CDR3 is 15 residues. Germline values: CDR1 PRHDT, CDR2 FYEKMQ (reference sequence). CDR3: CASSNTGSSYNEQYF. In DNA, the CDR3 is TGTGCCAGCAGCAATACGGGAAGCTCCTACAATGAGCAGTACTTC.

This chain joins TRBV28 and TRBJ1-4; 11 bases line up with TRBD1. CDR1 and CDR2 (germline): MDHEN, SYDVKM. This CDR3 has 17 residues. Trimming took 3 bases from V and 12 from J; bases not matched to a gene: 15. CDR3 DNA sequence: TGTGCCAGCAGTTTCCCCCTAGGGACAGGGGGAAAGATGGAACTGTTTTTT. Translating it yields CASSFPLGTGGKMELFF. Using reference TRBV28 and TRBJ1-4 for the parts outside the CDR3, the full variable domain is DVKVTQSSRYLVKRTGEKVFLECVQDMDHENMFWYRQDPGLGLRLIYFSYDVKMKEKGDIPEGYSVSREKKERFSLILESASTNQTSMYLCASSFPLGTGGKMELFFGSGTQLSVL.

CDR3: CSARDGAGLKDTQYF. CDR3 in DNA: TGCAGTGCTAGAGATGGAGCGGGGCTCAAAGATACGCAGTATTTT. The V call is TRBV20-1, the J call TRBJ2-3; 7 bases line up with TRBD2. J lost 5 bases, V lost 0 bases, and 8 bases had no gene match. Germline V lookup: CDR1 DFQATT, CDR2 SNEGSKA (reference sequence). The CDR3 totals 15 residues.

The chain uses TRBV20-1 and TRBJ2-3; no clear D. Trimming cost V 3 bases and J 1 base, with 14 bases left between them. The CDR3 has 15 residues. Germline CDR1 DFQATT, CDR2 SNEGSKA (reference sequence). Here the CDR3 reads CSASAAPTRTDTQYF. CDR3 nucleotides: TGCAGTGCTAGCGCCGCCCCTACACGCACAGATACGCAGTATTTT.

The rearrangement joins TRBV6-1 to TRBJ2-7, with TRBD2 identical over 14 bases. The CDR3 contains 15 residues. CDR1 and CDR2 (germline): MNHNS, SASEGT. With V trimmed by 6 bases and J by 4 bases, 5 bases remained unmatched. The CDR3 coding sequence is TGTGCCAGCAGCGAGGGGACTAGCGGGAGTTACGAGCAGTACTTC. Its translation is CASSEGTSGSYEQYF.

The V call is TRBV6-2 or TRBV6-3, the J call TRBJ2-1; either TRBD1 or TRBD2 may supply D (6 bases each). V lost 5 bases and J lost 1, with 15 bases in between. Germline V gene lookup returns CDR1 MNHEY and CDR2 SVGEGT. The CDR3 loop spans 16 amino acids. The chain's CDR3 is CASSELGGQSYNEQFF. The CDR3 DNA sequence: TGTGCCAGCAGTGAGCTTGGGGGGCAATCCTACAATGAGCAGTTCTTC.

A few counts support this clonotype. A much larger clone lies one base from this, so it may be a read error. The chain employs TRBV2 and TRBJ2-7; D gene uncertain. The CDR3 is 11 residues long. Germline V lookup: CDR1 SNHLY, CDR2 FYNNEI. Trimming removed 7 bases at V and 3 bases at J, with 7 bases between. The CDR3 nucleotides read TGTGCCAGCACTACGGACTACGAGCAGTACTTC. This translates into CASTTDYEQYF.

This clonotype was counted a few times. This chain links TRBV7-2 with TRBJ2-1; the match to TRBD1 covers 7 bases. The junction had 4 bases not matched to a gene; V was cut back by 1 base and J by 10 bases. This CDR3 has 13 amino acids. Looked up from germline, CDR1 is SGHTA and CDR2 is FQGNSA. CDR3 sequence: CASSLEGAEEQFF. CDR3 in DNA: TGTGCCAGCAGCTTAGAGGGGGCTGAAGAGCAGTTCTTC.

V usage is TRBV6-1 and J usage is TRBJ2-7; possible D gene TRBD1, 5 bases. CDR1 is MNHNS, CDR2 SASEGT, per germline. V was cut by 6 bases and J by 6 bases, with 15 bases left in between. CDR3 size: 13 residues. The CDR3 coding sequence is TGTGCCAGCAGGGTAATGGACAAGGCCGAGCAGTACTTC. Protein: CASRVMDKAEQYF.

The rearrangement uses TRBV15 and TRBJ2-4; 13 nucleotides match TRBD2. CDR3 length equals 16 residues. Per the germline V gene, CDR1 is LNHNV and CDR2 is YYDKDF (reference sequence). Germline trimming cut 2 bases from V and 13 bases from J; bases unmatched to any gene: 11. The CDR3 sequence is CATSRKGLAGVQGQYF. The CDR3 nucleotides are TGTGCCACCAGCAGAAAAGGACTAGCGGGAGTTCAGGGGCAGTACTTC.

The genes are TRBV12-3 or TRBV12-4 and TRBJ2-1; 10 bases agree with TRBD2. Trimming removed 7 bases from V and 13 bases from J; junction bases left unmatched: 16. The CDR3 has 15 amino acids. CDR3 region: CASNSLGTSEPSQFF. The CDR3 nucleotides read TGTGCCAGCAATTCACTAGGGACTAGCGAGCCGAGTCAGTTCTTC.

The chain recombines TRBV9 with TRBJ2-5; D is undetermined. Trimming removed 1 base at V and 5 bases at J, with 9 bases between. This CDR3 comprises 13 residues. CDR1 SGDLS and CDR2 YYNGEE come from the germline V gene. The CDR3 DNA follows: TGTGCCAGCAGCGTAAGGGCAGCGGAGACCCAGTACTTC. As protein: CASSVRAAETQYF.

This clonotype was observed a single time. V and J are TRBV29-1 and TRBJ1-1; tentative D call: TRBD1 (5 bases). CDR1 is SQVTM and CDR2 is ANQGSEA in the germline V gene. V shed 3 bases and J shed 3 bases, with 8 bases lying between them. This CDR3 region has 12 residues. CDR3 nucleotides: TGCAGCGTTGATGGAGGGGACACTGAAGCTTTCTTT. As protein: CSVDGGDTEAFF.

This clonotype has only a few counts. The chain combines TRBV3-1 with TRBJ2-7; D possibly corresponds to TRBD2 (7 bases). The CDR3 extends over 15 amino acids. The V gene's germline CDR1 is LGHDT and CDR2 YNNKEL (reference sequence). V lost 4 bases to trimming and J lost 0 bases, with 13 bases between them. CDR3 in amino acids: CASSRGGESSYEQYF. In nucleotides, the CDR3 is TGTGCCAGCAGCCGAGGGGGGGAGAGCTCCTACGAGCAGTACTTC.

This clonotype has more than one count but fewer than ten. CDR3 bases: TGCGCCAGCAGCTTGGGGGCTCGATACAACAATGAGCAGTTCTTC. Translating gives CASSLGARYNNEQFF. The rearrangement uses TRBV5-1 and TRBJ2-1; no reliable D call. The V end lost 0 bases, the J end lost 5 bases, and 12 bases lay between the germline ends. Germline CDR1 reads SGHRS; CDR2 reads YFSETQ. The CDR3 is made up of 15 amino acids.

This clonotype was found a few times. The rearrangement uses TRBV10-2 and TRBJ2-7, with 9 bases that match TRBD1. The CDR3 consists of 15 residues. Germline-derived CDR1 and CDR2 are WSHSY and SAAADI. V lost 3 bases, J lost 2 bases, and 5 bases stayed unmatched. The CDR3 region is CASSESGTGTYEQYF. Here the CDR3 DNA reads TGCGCCAGCAGTGAATCCGGGACAGGGACCTACGAGCAGTACTTC.

The rearrangement uses TRBV5-1 and TRBJ2-5, with 9 bases fitting TRBD2. The CDR3 covers 14 residues. V was clipped by 4 bases and J by 3 bases; unmatched bases: 4. Germline values: CDR1 SGHRS, CDR2 YFSETQ. The CDR3 DNA sequence: TGCGCCAGCAGCCCGAGACTAGCGGAAGAGACCCAGTACTTC. Its translation: CASSPRLAEETQYF.

The chain links TRBV27 to TRBJ2-7; 7 bases fit TRBD1. The CDR3 is 18 amino acids. CDR1 and CDR2 from the germline V gene are MNHEY and SMNVEV (reference sequence). The trim removed 2 bases at V and 0 bases at J, leaving 13 bases unmatched. DNA of the CDR3: TGTGCCAGCAGTTTAAGGGGGAAGGGGGCGTCGGGCTCCTACGAGCAGTACTTC. Its translation is CASSLRGKGASGSYEQYF.

This clonotype showed up just a few times. The J gene is TRBJ2-5, the V gene TRBV27; 11 nucleotides align to TRBD2. This CDR3 comprises 16 residues. The junction had 4 bases not matched to a gene; V was cut back by 2 bases and J by 2 bases. Germline values: CDR1 MNHEY, CDR2 SMNVEV (reference sequence). In nucleotides, the CDR3 is TGTGCCAGCAGTTTACTGTCTAGCGGGAGGCAAGAGACCCAGTACTTC. This encodes CASSLLSSGRQETQYF.

This clonotype was seen a handful of times. The rearrangement joins TRBV6-1 to TRBJ2-7; 12 positions agree with TRBD2. In germline, CDR1 is MNHNS, CDR2 SASEGT. The CDR3 consists of 17 residues. Trimming took 6 bases from V and 3 from J; bases not matched to a gene: 12. Here the CDR3 DNA reads TGTGCCAGCAGCCGTCCTCTAGCGGGAGGGCCCCACTACGAGCAGTACTTC. This sequence encodes CASSRPLAGGPHYEQYF.

The rearrangement uses TRBV20-1 and TRBJ2-1, with TRBD2 matching over 7 bases. Germline lookup yields CDR1 DFQATT and CDR2 SNEGSKA (reference sequence). J lost 0 bases, V lost 0 bases, and 5 bases had no gene match. The CDR3 is 16 amino acids. Here the CDR3 reads CSAREYSGYSYNEQFF. The DNA for the CDR3 is TGCAGTGCTAGAGAGTATAGCGGGTACTCCTACAATGAGCAGTTCTTC.

The chain couples TRBV27 to TRBJ2-3, with 7 bases fitting TRBD2. CDR1 is MNHEY, CDR2 SMNVEV, per germline (reference sequence). J lost 1 base, V lost 4 bases, and 11 bases had no gene match. The CDR3 is made up of 17 amino acids. This CDR3 reads CASSWVRGEWRTDTQYF. In DNA, the CDR3 is TGTGCCAGCAGTTGGGTTCGGGGGGAGTGGCGCACAGATACGCAGTATTTT.